This T cell receptor (beta chain) was sequenced in a study of T cell responses to AZD1222 COVID-19 vaccine. Clones were read by immunoSEQ multiplex PCR, and TCRdb kept only the in-frame ones, dropping some. The profile shows about 130,000 clones, 90% to 95% of them singletons. Per germline, CDR1 WNHNN and CDR2 SYGVQD (reference sequence). V was clipped by 7 bases and J by 8 bases, with 24 bases between them. The CDR3 runs to 15 residues. The V gene is TRBV10-1, the J gene TRBJ2-7; maybe TRBD1 (6 bases). The material was peripheral blood, obtained 28 days after the second AZD1222 dose. The TCR sequence derives from an adult who received the AZD1222 COVID-19 vaccine. Here the CDR3 DNA reads TGCGCCAGCACAGAGACCGGGACACTACCCCCACAGCAGTACTTC. Amino acids: CASTETGTLPPQQYF.